The rows below give T cell receptor beta chains drawn from one sample of a study of T-cell reconstitution after alpha-beta-depleted transplantation in children. TCRdb re-derived calls from the PCR reads in MiXCR, one entry per CDR3 protein. The data show 780,000 or so distinct CDR3 sequences, about 15% seen once. The sample consisted of PBMCs, mostly from graft donor cells, taken 360 days after TCRalphabeta/CD19-depleted stem cell transplant. The receptor source for this set is a male patient between 10 and 17 years old who had a stem cell transplant for acute lymphoblastic leukemia, so the T cells may come from the graft donor. Each CDR3 is given with its conserved first and last residue. Fields, in order: V gene, J gene, clone size, CDR3 length, D gene, CDR3 DNA, CDR3 protein. A D gene is named only where the DNA matches it firmly. A row's size may be missing; if present it is once, few, many or a size class.

TRBV12-3/TRBV12-4	TRBJ2-7	.	13	.	TGTGCCAGCAGTTTAACTCCTCATGACGAGCAGTACTTC	CASSLTPHDEQYF
TRBV6-2/TRBV6-3	TRBJ2-1	.	15	.	TGTGCCAGCAGGACTAGGGGGGGCTCCTACAATGAGCAGTTCTTC	CASRTRGGSYNEQFF
TRBV5-1	TRBJ2-1	many	15	.	TGCGCCAGCAGCTTAACGGGGTGGTCCTACAATGAGCAGTTCTTC	CASSLTGWSYNEQFF
TRBV5-1	TRBJ2-3	many	15	.	TGCGCCAGCAGCTTCAGGCAGCGACCCACAGATACGCAGTATTTT	CASSFRQRPTDTQYF
TRBV12-3/TRBV12-4	TRBJ2-7	few	14	.	TGTGCCAGCAGCTACTCTAGCGTTTCCTACGAGCAGTACTTC	CASSYSSVSYEQYF
TRBV6-5	TRBJ1-6	.	16	.	TGTGCCAGCAGTTACCAAGCAAGCTCCTATAATTCACCCCTCCACTTT	CASSYQASSYNSPLHF
TRBV4-2	TRBJ2-7	few	13	.	TGTGCCAGCAGCGAGACGCATACCTACGAGCAGTACTTC	CASSETHTYEQYF
TRBV5-1	TRBJ1-4	.	13	.	TGCGCCAGCAGCCGCTTCAGTGGAGAAAAACTGTTTTTT	CASSRFSGEKLFF
TRBV4-1	TRBJ2-7	few	15	TRBD2	TGCGCCAGCAGCCGAGCGGGCGGGAGAGGCTACGAGCAGTACTTC	CASSRAGGRGYEQYF
TRBV20-1	TRBJ1-2	few	14	.	TGCAGTGCATTCCGTCAGGGGCTATCCTATGGCTACACCTTC	CSAFRQGLSYGYTF
TRBV20-1	TRBJ2-4	few	17	.	TGCAGTGCTGAACCCCTCGACAGGAGGGGTTACAAAAACATTCAGTACTTC	CSAEPLDRRGYKNIQYF
TRBV24-1	TRBJ1-4	.	15	TRBD1	TGTGCCACCAGTGATGGGACAGGGGTGTCGCAAAAACTGTTTTTT	CATSDGTGVSQKLFF
TRBV7-9	TRBJ2-3	few	15	.	TGTGCCAGCAGCTTAGAGTGGGGAGCCACAGATACGCAGTATTTT	CASSLEWGATDTQYF
TRBV29-1	TRBJ2-7	.	13	TRBD1	TGCAGCGTTGAAGGGACAGGGTACTACGAGCAGTACTTC	CSVEGTGYYEQYF
TRBV9	TRBJ2-2	many	14	.	TGTGCCAGCAGCGTAGCAGGGTCCGCCGGGGAGCTGTTTTTT	CASSVAGSAGELFF